One and the same sample provided the 21 T cell receptor beta chains below, sequenced in a study of identical twins. TCRdb processed the 5' RACE reads anew with MiXCR; each CDR3 protein has one entry. This sample carries hundreds of thousands of distinct CDR3 sequences, 20% to 25% of them seen once, and the ten largest clones take approximately 2.9%. These data also formed part of another study, on T cells expressing NK-cell markers.

The specimen sequenced was CD4+ T cells sorted from blood. The origin of the receptors is a woman aged 18-29 years in good health.

This clonotype was picked up a small number of times. The V gene is TRBV2, the J gene TRBJ1-1; no definite D call. Trimming removed 7 bases from V and 4 bases from J, with 13 bases in between. This CDR3 region has 13 residues. Germline-derived CDR1 and CDR2 are SNHLY and FYNNEI. CDR3 amino acids: CASMAEIPTEAFF. DNA of the CDR3: TGTGCCAGCATGGCCGAAATACCCACTGAAGCTTTCTTT.

The chain carries TRBV7-9 and TRBJ1-5; D call uncertain. CDR1 and CDR2 from the germline V gene are SEHNR and FQNEAQ (reference sequence). The CDR3 has 13 residues. Trimming cost V 4 bases and J 5 bases, with 9 bases left between them. CDR3 nucleotides: TGTGCCAGCAGCTCGGGAGAATATCAGCCCCAGCATTTT. It codes for CASSSGEYQPQHF.

V usage is TRBV6-2 or TRBV6-3 and J usage is TRBJ2-5; 8 bases align to TRBD1. V dropped 8 bases and J dropped 5; count of bases not matched to a gene: 13. The CDR3 spans 15 residues. Germline values: CDR1 MNHEY, CDR2 SVGEGT. CDR3: CASEAGQGISETQYF. The CDR3 nucleotides read TGTGCCAGCGAAGCCGGACAGGGAATTTCGGAGACCCAGTACTTC.

This clonotype occurred a few times. The V and J genes are TRBV12-3 or TRBV12-4 and TRBJ2-3, with 14 positions matching TRBD2. The V gene end was trimmed by 5 bases and the J gene end by 8 bases; junction bases not matched to a gene: 6. The CDR3 is made up of 15 amino acids. The CDR3 reads CASSTTSGGASTQYF. In DNA form, the CDR3 reads TGTGCCAGCAGTACGACTAGCGGGGGGGCCAGTACGCAGTATTTT.

The sample holds a few counts of this clonotype. This rearrangement joins TRBV29-1 to TRBJ2-1; no clear D gene. Trimming left V 6 bases short and J 10 bases short, with 19 bases between. CDR1 and CDR2 from the germline V gene are SQVTM and ANQGSEA. The CDR3 covers 13 residues. CDR3 sequence: CSVTRDMVGEQFF. The CDR3 DNA reads as TGCAGCGTGACTCGAGATATGGTAGGAGAGCAGTTCTTC.

Turning to this clonotype: At one end, the junction sequence differs from germline, possibly due to a read error. The V call is TRBV2, the J call TRBJ2-1; 11 nucleotides align to TRBD2. The CDR3 has 17 amino acids. Germline CDR1 is SNHLY and CDR2 is FYNNEI. CDR3 in amino acids: CASKPLGLAENINEQFF. The CDR3 coding sequence is TGTGCGAGCAAACCCCTGGGACTAGCGGAGAACATAAATGAGCAGTTCTTC.

The sample holds a few counts of this clonotype. This chain uses TRBV7-9 with TRBJ2-1, with 9 bases matching TRBD2. This CDR3 spans 17 amino acids. CDR1 is SEHNR and CDR2 is FQNEAQ in the germline V gene (reference sequence). The trim removed 5 bases at V and 10 bases at J, leaving 18 bases unmatched. CDR3 amino acids: CASSRQGSSGGWQEQFF. As DNA, the CDR3 is TGTGCCAGCAGCCGCCAAGGGTCGAGCGGGGGGTGGCAAGAGCAGTTCTTC.

A few counts support this clonotype. The rearrangement uses TRBV20-1 and TRBJ2-3; TRBD1 or TRBD2 may be the D gene (6 bases each). Trimming took off 5 bases at V and 0 bases at J, with 27 bases between the two ends. The CDR3 spans 19 residues. Germline CDR1 DFQATT, CDR2 SNEGSKA (reference sequence). The CDR3 loop is CSAQGPEGGQRSSTDTQYF. CDR3 nucleotide sequence: TGCAGTGCTCAAGGACCTGAAGGGGGGCAGCGGTCTAGCACAGATACGCAGTATTTT.

The chain uses TRBV5-8 and TRBJ2-1; possibly TRBD2 for D (6 bases). This CDR3 region has 15 residues. V shed 4 bases and J shed 9 bases, with 20 bases lying between them. The germline gives CDR1 SGHTS, CDR2 YDEGEE. The CDR3 loop is CASSPREFKGGEQFF. CDR3 nucleotide sequence: TGTGCCAGCAGCCCCCGGGAGTTCAAAGGTGGTGAGCAGTTCTTC.

The V gene is TRBV4-3, the J gene TRBJ2-1; possibly TRBD1 for D (5 bases). Germline CDR1 LGHNA, CDR2 YSLEER. V lost 3 bases and J lost 0, with 15 bases in between. This CDR3 contains 17 residues. The CDR3 sequence: CASSHRGRGHSYNEQFF. Written as DNA, the CDR3 is TGCGCCAGCAGCCATCGAGGTAGGGGCCACTCCTACAATGAGCAGTTCTTC.

J is TRBJ2-7 and V is TRBV3-1, with 8 bases identical to TRBD2. Unmatched junction bases numbered 12, after V lost 5 bases and J lost 6 bases. Looked up from germline, CDR1 is LGHDT and CDR2 is YNNKEL (reference sequence). CDR3 size: 15 residues. The CDR3 DNA follows: TGTGCCAGCAGCTCCGCCGGGACTAGAAGCATCGAGCAGTACTTC. It codes for CASSSAGTRSIEQYF.

This clonotype came up many times. This sequence joins TRBV7-2 and TRBJ1-1; weak D call: TRBD1 (5 bases). Trimming stripped 5 bases from V and 5 bases from J, with 12 bases between. Germline V gene lookup returns CDR1 SGHTA and CDR2 FQGNSA. This CDR3 has 13 amino acids. The chain's CDR3 is CASSVKGVTEAFF. In DNA, the CDR3 is TGTGCCAGCAGCGTAAAAGGGGTAACTGAAGCTTTCTTT.

The CDR3 DNA reads as TGTGCCAGCAGCGTAGCCAGGGGTGCAGGGGAGCTGTTTTTT. Amino acid sequence: CASSVARGAGELFF. V gene TRBV9 combines with J gene TRBJ2-2, with D possibly being TRBD1 (6 bases). This CDR3 comprises 14 residues. V was cut by 0 bases and J by 8 bases, with 11 bases left in between. Germline lookup yields CDR1 SGDLS and CDR2 YYNGEE.

V gene TRBV6-2 or TRBV6-3 combines with J gene TRBJ2-7, with a weak D call TRBD1 (5 bases). This CDR3 region has 12 residues. The V and J ends lost 5 bases and 2 bases respectively, with 7 bases between them. Germline assignment: CDR1 MNHEY and CDR2 SVGEGT. The CDR3 spells CASSDRAYEQYF. CDR3 bases: TGTGCCAGCAGTGACAGAGCCTACGAGCAGTACTTC.

The CDR3 coding sequence is TGTGCCAGCAGCTTCAGACGGGCGGGAGGGAGTAATGAGCAGTTCTTC. Translating gives CASSFRRAGGSNEQFF. The V and J genes are TRBV7-2 and TRBJ2-1; 9 bases fit TRBD2. CDR3 length: 16 residues. Germline loops: CDR1 SGHTA, CDR2 FQGNSA. V was clipped by 3 bases and J by 7 bases; unmatched bases: 10. The full variable domain, rest sourced from reference TRBV7-2 and TRBJ2-1, is GAGVSQSPSNKVTEKGKDVELRCDPISGHTALYWYRQSLGQGLEFLIYFQGNSAPDKSGLPSDRFSAERTGGSVSTLTIQRTQQEDSAVYLCASSFRRAGGSNEQFFGPGTRLTVL.

J is TRBJ2-1 and V is TRBV7-2; TRBD2 might be the D (5 bases). CDR1 SGHTA and CDR2 FQGNSA come from the germline V gene. The V end lost 1 base, the J end lost 7 bases, and 14 bases lay between the germline ends. This CDR3 has 15 amino acids. CDR3 sequence reads: CASSLGLPSGNEQFF. CDR3 nucleotides: TGTGCCAGCAGCTTAGGTCTCCCTTCGGGGAATGAGCAGTTCTTC.

This clonotype has only a few counts. V and J are TRBV2 and TRBJ2-1; the D gene is possibly TRBD2 (6 bases). The CDR3 length is 14 residues. The germline V and J ends were trimmed by 4 bases and 9 bases, with 16 bases remaining between them. The V gene's germline CDR1 is SNHLY and CDR2 FYNNEI. DNA of the CDR3: TGTGCCAGCAGTGTGGAGACTAGTATTAGTGAGCAGTTCTTC. Translation: CASSVETSISEQFF.

This sequence joins TRBV11-2 and TRBJ2-1; 7 bases align to TRBD2. Germline lookup yields CDR1 SGHAT and CDR2 FQNNGV. The CDR3 has 19 amino acids. The V and J ends lost 6 bases and 0 bases, in that order; junction bases with no gene match: 17. The CDR3 spells CASSFTGTIPGSSYNEQFF. The CDR3 nucleotides are TGTGCCAGCAGTTTTACCGGGACTATCCCAGGAAGCTCCTACAATGAGCAGTTCTTC.

This clonotype has only a few counts. The chain joins TRBV5-1 to TRBJ2-7; D remains unclear. Germline CDR1 SGHRS, CDR2 YFSETQ. The V end lost 2 bases, the J end lost 6 bases, and 6 bases lay between the germline ends. The CDR3 is 11 residues long. This CDR3 reads CASSFPGEQYF. In nucleotides, the CDR3 is TGCGCCAGCAGCTTCCCGGGCGAGCAGTACTTC. Looking up the rest from reference TRBV5-1 and TRBJ2-7 gives the full variable domain: KAGVTQTPRYLIKTRGQQVTLSCSPISGHRSVSWYQQTPGQGLQFLFEYFSETQRNKGNFPGRFSGRQFSNSRSEMNVSTLELGDSALYLCASSFPGEQYFGPGTRLTVT.

The chain employs TRBV3-1 and TRBJ2-7, with D tentatively TRBD2 (5 bases). Trimming shortened V by 4 bases and J by 0 bases, and 13 bases separated the two germline ends. The germline V gene has CDR1 LGHDT and CDR2 YNNKEL (reference sequence). The CDR3 length is 15 residues. CDR3 loop: CASSLRARSSYEQYF. Here the CDR3 DNA reads TGTGCCAGCAGCCTGAGGGCGAGAAGCTCCTACGAGCAGTACTTC.

In its sample, this clonotype was seen once. The chain combines TRBV20-1 with TRBJ2-3; 16 bases agree with TRBD2. The CDR3 sequence is 16 residues long. Germline CDR1 DFQATT, CDR2 SNEGSKA (reference sequence). Losses at the gene ends were 2 bases for V and 5 bases for J; bases not matched to a gene: 4. CDR3 in amino acids: CSARMGLAGGKDTQYF. In DNA, the CDR3 is TGCAGTGCTAGAATGGGACTAGCGGGAGGGAAAGATACGCAGTATTTT.